This TCR beta chain was observed in a study of lymphopenia after photon versus proton radiotherapy. Some clones are missing from TCRdb's copy, which holds only in-frame ones; the method was immunoSEQ multiplex PCR. The data show approximately 150,000 clones, with approximately 91% seen just once and around 4.7% held by the top ten. Germline CDR1 and CDR2: MNHEY and SVGAGI. V was clipped by 6 bases and J by 4 bases; unmatched bases: 2. This CDR3 spans 12 amino acids. The chain uses TRBV6-5 and TRBJ1-2, with 7 nucleotides matching TRBD1. This clonotype originated in a man aged 45-65 years with gastric cancer. The sample consisted of peripheral blood, taken from a patient treated with photon-based radiotherapy. The CDR3 reads CASSRQGYGYTF. In DNA, the CDR3 is TGTGCCAGCAGCCGACAGGGCTATGGCTACACCTTC.